These T cell receptor beta chains were read from a single sample in a study of early T cells in non-severe SARS-CoV-2 infection. TCRdb fed the 5' RACE reads into MiXCR, producing one record per CDR3 protein. The table records just over 95,000 distinct CDR3 sequences, approximately 11% of them present only once. Specimen: whole blood. These TCRs come from an adult who was a healthcare worker with PCR-confirmed SARS-CoV-2 infection or an uninfected control (not recorded which). Both conserved end residues are part of each CDR3. The D gene is left open where the match is weak. Clone size is shown for a subset of rows, as once, few, many or a class of expanded clone.

v_call	j_call	d_call	clone_size	cdr3_aa	cdr3_nt
TRBV29-1	TRBJ1-1	NA	many	CSVEDYGNTEAFF	TGCAGCGTTGAAGATTACGGGAACACTGAAGCTTTCTTT
TRBV19	TRBJ2-6	TRBD2	NA	CASSGRTSGANVLTF	TGTGCCAGTAGTGGGCGGACTAGCGGGGCCAACGTCCTGACTTTC
TRBV29-1	TRBJ2-6	NA	many	CSVGQFSGANVLTF	TGCAGCGTTGGACAGTTCTCTGGGGCCAACGTCCTGACTTTC
TRBV29-1	TRBJ1-1	NA	few	CSVEREAFF	TGCAGCGTTGAGAGGGAAGCTTTCTTT
TRBV20-1	TRBJ1-6	NA	NA	CSAPRPGQNNSPLHF	TGCAGTGCTCCCCGACCGGGGCAGAATAATTCACCCCTCCACTTT
TRBV2	TRBJ2-2	NA	few	CASSETSPGELFF	TGTGCCAGCAGTGAAACCTCCCCCGGGGAGCTGTTTTTT
TRBV29-1	TRBJ2-1	NA	few	CSVDFNNEQFF	TGCAGCGTTGACTTCAACAATGAGCAGTTCTTC
TRBV6-1	TRBJ2-7	NA	many	CASSDRGILEQYF	TGTGCCAGCAGTGATCGGGGAATCCTTGAGCAGTACTTC
TRBV4-1	TRBJ1-2	TRBD1	many	CASSQRQGPYGYTF	TGCGCCAGCAGCCAAAGACAGGGACCCTATGGCTACACCTTC
TRBV11-2	TRBJ2-1	NA	many	CASSYLLGNEQFF	TGTGCCAGCAGTTACCTACTAGGGAATGAGCAGTTCTTC
TRBV9	TRBJ2-1	TRBD1	NA	CASSVAKGPGGLNEQFF	TGTGCCAGCAGCGTAGCTAAGGGCCCAGGGGGCCTCAATGAGCAGTTCTTC
TRBV7-3	TRBJ1-6	NA	NA	CASSPGRTLPLHF	TGTGCCAGCAGCCCCGGACGGACTTTACCCCTCCACTTT
TRBV7-9	TRBJ1-1	NA	many	CASSLTPNTEVFF	TGTGCCAGCAGCTTAACACCAAACACTGAAGTTTTCTTT
TRBV29-1	TRBJ2-7	TRBD1	many	CSASLRDSYSGEQYF	TGCAGCGCAAGCCTTAGGGACAGCTACTCGGGTGAGCAGTACTTC
TRBV20-1	TRBJ1-1	NA	many	CSARVGYLNTEAFF	TGCAGTGCTAGAGTGGGATATTTGAACACTGAAGCTTTCTTT
TRBV4-1	TRBJ1-5	NA	many	CASSTRDDNQPQHF	TGCGCCAGCAGTACCAGGGATGACAATCAGCCCCAGCATTTT
TRBV30	TRBJ1-1	NA	many	CAWTNYFRVNTEAFF	TGTGCCTGGACTAACTATTTCAGGGTGAACACTGAAGCTTTCTTT
TRBV7-2	TRBJ2-6	NA	many	CASSSRSSGANVLTF	TGTGCCAGCAGCTCCAGAAGCTCTGGGGCCAACGTCCTGACTTTC
TRBV6-6	TRBJ2-7	NA	few	CASSSGLLYEQYF	TGTGCCAGCAGTTCCGGACTCCTTTACGAGCAGTACTTC
TRBV9	TRBJ2-3	TRBD1	many	CASSARQGYTQYF	TGTGCCAGCAGCGCCAGACAGGGATATACGCAGTATTTT
TRBV20-1	TRBJ1-5	TRBD1	many	CSAFTGEYNQPQHF	TGCAGTGCTTTTACAGGGGAATACAATCAGCCCCAGCATTTT
TRBV29-1	TRBJ2-3	NA	few	CSVGFSLQDTQYF	TGCAGCGTTGGTTTCTCTCTGCAGGATACGCAGTATTTT
TRBV12-3/TRBV12-4	TRBJ2-3	NA	NA	CASSFGHSADTQYF	TGTGCCAGCAGTTTCGGGCATTCGGCAGATACGCAGTATTTT
TRBV6-1	TRBJ2-2	NA	NA	CATQDRSGELFF	TGTGCCACCCAGGACCGGTCCGGGGAGCTGTTTTTT
TRBV18	TRBJ1-1	TRBD1	many	CASSLRQGRGTMNTEAFF	TGTGCCAGCTCACTCCGACAGGGGCGGGGGACCATGAACACTGAAGCTTTCTTT
TRBV4-1	TRBJ1-4	TRBD1	many	CASSQVFGTVVQKLFF	TGCGCCAGCAGCCAAGTTTTCGGGACAGTTGTTCAAAAACTGTTTTTT
TRBV20-1	TRBJ1-2	NA	many	CSARVGINYGYTF	TGCAGTGCTAGAGTTGGAATTAACTATGGCTACACCTTC
TRBV27	TRBJ2-1	NA	NA	CASSSTPLAQFF	TGTGCCAGCAGTTCCACCCCGCTAGCGCAGTTCTTC
TRBV2	TRBJ2-5	TRBD1	many	CASSDRGQGAETQYF	TGTGCCAGCAGTGATCGAGGACAGGGGGCCGAGACCCAGTACTTC
TRBV3-1	TRBJ1-2	NA	few	CASSQGFRGYGYTF	TGTGCCAGCAGCCAAGGATTCAGGGGTTATGGCTACACCTTC
TRBV29-1	TRBJ2-3	TRBD1	many	CSSRGISDTQYF	TGCAGCTCCAGGGGGATCTCAGATACGCAGTATTTT
TRBV19	TRBJ1-3	NA	few	CASSIVGTGNTIYF	TGTGCCAGTAGTATCGTGGGGACTGGAAACACCATATATTTT
TRBV30	TRBJ1-2	NA	NA	CAWSKGYLANYGYTF	TGTGCCTGGAGTAAAGGGTACTTAGCTAACTATGGCTACACCTTC
TRBV28	TRBJ2-1	NA	few	CAIQVRGEQFF	TGTGCCATCCAAGTGAGGGGTGAGCAGTTCTTC
TRBV7-9	TRBJ2-7	TRBD2	NA	CASSLAVVTAGTDEQYF	TGTGCCAGCAGCTTAGCGGTCGTTACAGCGGGAACCGACGAGCAGTACTTC
TRBV5-5	TRBJ2-3	TRBD2	NA	CASSLGWLAGGTDTQYF	TGTGCCAGCAGCTTGGGCTGGCTAGCGGGGGGAACAGATACGCAGTATTTT
TRBV12-3/TRBV12-4	TRBJ1-1	TRBD1	NA	CASRGDRGMNTEAFF	TGTGCCAGTAGGGGAGACAGGGGGATGAACACTGAAGCTTTCTTT
TRBV7-2	TRBJ2-6	NA	NA	CASSLIGARGANVLTF	TGTGCCAGCAGCTTAATCGGGGCGCGGGGGGCCAACGTCCTGACTTTC
TRBV7-9	TRBJ2-7	TRBD1	many	CATTLVGDRDEQYF	TGTGCCACCACATTAGTGGGCGACAGGGACGAGCAGTACTTC
TRBV11-2	TRBJ2-3	NA	many	CASSSPGTRGDTQYF	TGTGCCAGCAGCTCGCCCGGGACCCGTGGAGATACGCAGTATTTT
TRBV6-1	TRBJ2-7	TRBD1	many	CASSELDRAYSYEQYF	TGTGCCAGCAGTGAGCTAGACAGGGCCTACTCCTACGAGCAGTACTTC
TRBV7-2	TRBJ2-7	NA	many	CASSLVAGASYEQYF	TGTGCCAGCAGCTTAGTGGCAGGGGCATCCTACGAGCAGTACTTC
TRBV20-1	TRBJ2-3	NA	few	CSARAAPPVLAYTDTQYF	TGCAGTGCTAGAGCGGCCCCGCCGGTACTGGCCTACACAGATACGCAGTATTTT
TRBV20-1	TRBJ2-7	NA	NA	CSAHSDNYEQYF	TGCAGTGCCCATTCGGACAACTACGAGCAGTACTTC
TRBV5-1	TRBJ1-4	TRBD1	few	CASSATGTNEKLFF	TGCGCCAGCAGCGCGACAGGGACTAATGAAAAACTGTTTTTT
TRBV28	TRBJ1-3	NA	NA	CASTARGRSGNTIYF	TGTGCCAGCACCGCCCGGGGCCGGTCTGGAAACACCATATATTTT
TRBV28	TRBJ2-6	NA	NA	CASANGQGTGANVLTF	TGTGCCAGCGCAAATGGGCAGGGAACTGGGGCCAACGTCCTGACTTTC
TRBV19	TRBJ2-1	TRBD1	NA	CASRLGTGDRDEQFF	TGTGCCAGTAGGCTAGGGACAGGGGATAGGGATGAGCAGTTCTTC
TRBV12-3/TRBV12-4	TRBJ1-5	NA	many	CASSRLPQPQHF	TGTGCCAGCAGTCGGTTGCCCCAGCCCCAGCATTTT
TRBV19	TRBJ1-5	TRBD1	few	CASIDRGARNQPQHF	TGTGCCAGTATAGACAGGGGAGCGCGCAATCAGCCCCAGCATTTT
TRBV2	TRBJ1-5	NA	NA	CASRPSVGGIQPQHF	TGTGCCAGCAGACCCTCGGTTGGGGGGATCCAGCCCCAGCATTTT
TRBV7-9	TRBJ2-5	TRBD2	NA	CASSLRSSGGLGETQYF	TGTGCCAGCAGCTTACGTTCTAGCGGGGGCCTGGGTGAGACCCAGTACTTC
TRBV5-5	TRBJ1-4	TRBD1	many	CASSLTGTDEKLFF	TGTGCCAGCAGCTTAACCGGGACAGACGAAAAACTGTTTTTT
TRBV6-5	TRBJ2-7	NA	few	CASSLDSASYEQYF	TGTGCCAGCAGTCTGGACAGCGCCTCCTACGAGCAGTACTTC
TRBV2	TRBJ1-2	NA	many	CASSPRVPGYDGYTF	TGTGCCAGCAGTCCCAGGGTGCCCGGGTATGATGGCTACACCTTC
TRBV4-1	TRBJ1-1	NA	few	CASSQVFQHTEAFF	TGCGCCAGCAGCCAAGTTTTTCAGCACACTGAAGCTTTCTTT
TRBV20-1	TRBJ1-2	NA	few	CSARMGNYGYTF	TGCAGTGCTAGAATGGGAAACTATGGCTACACCTTC